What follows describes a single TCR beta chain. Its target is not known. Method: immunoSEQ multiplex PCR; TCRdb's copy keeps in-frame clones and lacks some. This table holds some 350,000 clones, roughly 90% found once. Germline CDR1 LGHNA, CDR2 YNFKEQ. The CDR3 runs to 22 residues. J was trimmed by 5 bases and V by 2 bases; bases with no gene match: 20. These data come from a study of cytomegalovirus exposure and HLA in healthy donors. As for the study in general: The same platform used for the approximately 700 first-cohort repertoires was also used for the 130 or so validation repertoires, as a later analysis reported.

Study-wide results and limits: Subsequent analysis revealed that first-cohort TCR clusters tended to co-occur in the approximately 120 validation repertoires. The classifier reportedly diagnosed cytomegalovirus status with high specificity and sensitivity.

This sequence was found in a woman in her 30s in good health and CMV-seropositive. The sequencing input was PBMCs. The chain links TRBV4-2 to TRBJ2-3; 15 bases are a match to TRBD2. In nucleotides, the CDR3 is TGTGCCAGCAGCCAACCCCCCAGGACTAGCGGGAGGGCCCCGCGAGGGATAGATACGCAGTATTTT. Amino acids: CASSQPPRTSGRAPRGIDTQYF.